This is a list of T cell receptor beta chains from one sample in a study of blood T cell repertoires in COVID-19. Libraries were prepared by immunoSEQ multiplex PCR; TCRdb keeps only in-frame clonotypes and omits some of them. The profile shows some 350,000 clones, approximately 86% of them singletons. The sequenced sample consisted of peripheral blood. These receptors originate from a human donor in a cohort sampled during active COVID-19. Both conserved end residues are part of each CDR3. The D gene is left open where the match is weak. Size is omitted from some rows. Given values are once, few, many or a class for expanded clones.

j_gene	abundance	d_gene	v_gene	CDR3nt	CDR3aa
TRBJ1-1	once	TRBD1	TRBV7-9	TGTGCCAGCAGCTCGACCCCGACAGGGGAGGCTGAAGCTTTCTTT	CASSSTPTGEAEAFF
TRBJ2-4	.	.	TRBV18	TGTGCCAGCTCGCAGGGAGGCCTACTAGCCAAAAACATTCAGTACTTC	CASSQGGLLAKNIQYF
TRBJ1-4	.	TRBD1	TRBV12-3/TRBV12-4	TGTGCCAGCAGTTTGGGTCGGGACAGGGATGTGTTTTTT	CASSLGRDRDVFF
TRBJ1-2	.	TRBD1	TRBV27	TGTGCCAGCAGTGTCGGGACAGGGGACTCCTATGGCTACACCTTC	CASSVGTGDSYGYTF
TRBJ2-5	.	.	TRBV14	TGTGCCAGCAGCCAAGATAAAAGGCGGGGCGTATCGGAGACCCAGTACTTC	CASSQDKRRGVSETQYF
TRBJ2-7	.	.	TRBV6-5	TGTGCCAGCAGCCCCTCGTACAACGAGCAGTACTTC	CASSPSYNEQYF
TRBJ1-1	.	.	TRBV5-6	TGTGCCAGCAGCTTGGGGCGGAGGAACACTGAAGCTTTCTTT	CASSLGRRNTEAFF
TRBJ1-2	.	.	TRBV5-1	TGCGCCAGCAGCTTCAGAGGTACGGATGGCTACACCTTC	CASSFRGTDGYTF
TRBJ2-3	.	.	TRBV28	TGTGCCAGCAGTTTCGAGTTTATCCGGGGTGCAGATACGCAGTATTTT	CASSFEFIRGADTQYF
TRBJ2-7	.	TRBD1	TRBV7-9	TGTGCCAGCAGCTTGGACAGGGATGTCAGCGAGCAGTACTTC	CASSLDRDVSEQYF
TRBJ1-5	.	.	TRBV28	TGTGCCAGCAGTTCCCCGACAGAGATTAATCAGCCCCAGCATTTT	CASSSPTEINQPQHF
TRBJ2-2	once	TRBD1	TRBV3-1/TRBV3-2	TGTGCCAGCAGCCAACTCCGACAGGGCTTGTACACCGGGGAGCTGTTTTTT	CASSQLRQGLYTGELFF
TRBJ2-7	.	TRBD2	TRBV27	TGTGCCAGCAGTTTAGGCGGCGGGAGGTTTTACGAGCAGTACTTC	CASSLGGGRFYEQYF
TRBJ1-4	.	.	TRBV5-1	TGCGCCAGCAGGGACAGTAATGAAAAACTGTTTTTT	CASRDSNEKLFF
TRBJ2-3	.	.	TRBV5-4	TGTGCCAGCAGTTTCGAGAGGACAGATACGCAGTATTTT	CASSFERTDTQYF
TRBJ1-2	.	.	TRBV30	TGTGCCTGGCAGACTCAGGGTGGTGGCTACACCTTC	CAWQTQGGGYTF